These T cell receptor beta chains were read from a single sample in a study of a mutant IDH1 vaccine in newly diagnosed glioma. No cognate antigen is known for these TCRs. Measured with immunoSEQ multiplex PCR; TCRdb has only the in-frame clones, and not every one. This table holds fewer than 35,000 clones, roughly three quarters found once. The input for sequencing was PBMCs, taken from a glioma patient whose treatment included an IDH1 peptide vaccine. The receptors shown here come from a middle-aged woman with glioma. The CDR3 runs from the conserved cysteine through the conserved F or W. A D gene is named only where the DNA matches it firmly. Size tells how often a clone was seen (once, few, many) or the class of an expanded clone, and some rows leave it out.

TRBV9,NA,TRBD1,TRBJ2-7,TGTGCCAGCAGCGCCTCAGGGGGCTCCACCTACGAGCAGTACTTC,CASSASGGSTYEQYF
TRBV7-2,NA,NA,TRBJ2-7,TGTGCCAGCAGCCTCGGGATTCCCTACGAGCAGTACTTC,CASSLGIPYEQYF
TRBV4-3,few,TRBD1,TRBJ1-5,TGCGCCAGCAGCCAAGATTTACGGAGACAGGGAGCCAATCAGCCCCAGCATTTT,CASSQDLRRQGANQPQHF
TRBV5-4,NA,NA,TRBJ2-5,TGTGCCAGCAGTCACGCGGAGGGGAAAGAGACCCAGTACTTC,CASSHAEGKETQYF
TRBV11-2,once,NA,TRBJ2-3,TGTGCCAGCAGCTTTAACCCAGATACGCAGTATTTT,CASSFNPDTQYF
TRBV5-6,NA,NA,TRBJ2-5,TGTGCCAGCAGTCTGGGGGGGCTAGCAGAGACCCAGTACTTC,CASSLGGLAETQYF
TRBV30,NA,TRBD1,TRBJ1-3,TGTGCCGGTGGAGGGGGCTATGGAAACACCATATATTTT,CAGGGGYGNTIYF
TRBV7-2,NA,NA,TRBJ2-2,TGTGCCAGCAGCTTAGACCCCCCACGTCCGAACACCGGGGAGCTGTTTTTT,CASSLDPPRPNTGELFF
TRBV19,NA,NA,TRBJ1-2,TGTGCCAGTAGTATGACCGCAGGGGAGGGCTACACCTTC,CASSMTAGEGYTF
TRBV4-2,NA,NA,TRBJ1-2,TGTGCCAGCAGCCAACGTCAAGGCTACTATGGCTACACCTTC,CASSQRQGYYGYTF
TRBV30,NA,NA,TRBJ1-3,TGTGCCTGGAGTTCGTGGGGACTCGCCTTCTCTGGAAACACCATATATTTT,CAWSSWGLAFSGNTIYF
TRBV2,NA,NA,TRBJ2-2,TGTGCCAGCTCTTTGGGGGTCACCGGGGAGCTGTTTTTT,CASSLGVTGELFF
TRBV6-1,few,TRBD1,TRBJ1-3,TGTGCCAGCAGGATGACAGGGATGGGGAACACCATATATTTT,CASRMTGMGNTIYF
TRBV4-1,NA,TRBD1,TRBJ2-6,TGCGCCAGCAGCCTAGGGGGCAGGGGGCGATCCGGGGCCAACGTCCTGACTTTC,CASSLGGRGRSGANVLTF
TRBV6-1,NA,NA,TRBJ1-5,TGTGCCAGCAGTGAAGCGGGGGGCAGGGATCAGCCCCAGCATTTT,CASSEAGGRDQPQHF
TRBV25-1,few,TRBD2,TRBJ2-2,TGTGCCAGCAGTGAAGGGGGGGGGTGGAACACCGGGGAGCTGTTTTTT,CASSEGGGWNTGELFF
TRBV19,once,TRBD1,TRBJ2-7,TGTGCCAGTAGTACAGGGGGAAGCCCCCTTGAGCAGTACTTC,CASSTGGSPLEQYF
TRBV11-2,NA,NA,TRBJ1-1,TGTGCCAGCAGCTTAGGACGGGCTGAAGCTTTCTTT,CASSLGRAEAFF
TRBV9,NA,TRBD2,TRBJ2-5,TGTGCCAGCAGCACACCGGAAGGGACTACTCAAGAGACCCAGTACTTC,CASSTPEGTTQETQYF
TRBV5-1,NA,NA,TRBJ2-2,TGCGCCAGCAGCTTCAGGAATCCGAACACCGGGGAGCTGTTTTTT,CASSFRNPNTGELFF
TRBV5-5,NA,NA,TRBJ1-2,TGTGCCAGCAGCTTGACAACGGTCGGCTACACCTTC,CASSLTTVGYTF
TRBV21-1,NA,NA,TRBJ1-2,TGTGCCAGCAGCAAAGCGCCGCCCTCCAGGGCGCAAGGCTACACCTTC,CASSKAPPSRAQGYTF
TRBV7-2,NA,NA,TRBJ2-7,TGTGCCAGCAGCTCATCCGGGAGCCCAGATTACGAGCAGTACTTC,CASSSSGSPDYEQYF
TRBV10-2,NA,TRBD2,TRBJ2-2,TGCGCCAGCAGTGAGCTAGGACTAGCGGGGGCAAACACCGGGGAGCTGTTTTTT,CASSELGLAGANTGELFF
TRBV7-6,once,NA,TRBJ2-2,TGTGCCAGCAGCTTAGAAACGGGGGCGAACACCGGGGAGCTGTTTTTT,CASSLETGANTGELFF
TRBV14,NA,NA,TRBJ2-3,TGTGCCAGCAGCCCTTTTACTAGCACAGATACGCAGTATTTT,CASSPFTSTDTQYF
TRBV5-1,NA,NA,TRBJ1-3,TGCGCCAGCAGCCTTACAGGGCTTGGAAACACCATATATTTT,CASSLTGLGNTIYF
TRBV4-3,NA,TRBD1,TRBJ1-1,TGCGCCAGCAGCCCCCGGGACAGGGAATTGAACACTGAAGCTTTCTTT,CASSPRDRELNTEAFF
TRBV2,NA,TRBD2,TRBJ2-7,TGTGCCAGCAGTGAAGAATCGGTTAGCGGGAGATCCTACGAGCAGTACTTC,CASSEESVSGRSYEQYF
TRBV10-3,few,TRBD1,TRBJ1-3,TGTGCCATCCGGGACAGCTCTGGAAACACCATATATTTT,CAIRDSSGNTIYF
TRBV10-2,few,TRBD1,TRBJ2-5,TGCGCCAGCAGTGTCCGACAGGGGAATGAAGAGACCCAGTACTTC,CASSVRQGNEETQYF
TRBV6-5,NA,NA,TRBJ2-1,TGTGCCAGCAGTCTCCCTGGAGGCGAGCAGTTCTTC,CASSLPGGEQFF
TRBV15,NA,NA,TRBJ1-5,TGTGCCACCAGCCACAGGGTGGGTCAGCCCCAGCATTTT,CATSHRVGQPQHF
TRBV25-1,NA,NA,TRBJ1-2,TGTGCCAGCAGTGAATCGTGGGAGGGGGGCTACACCTTC,CASSESWEGGYTF
TRBV19,once,TRBD2,TRBJ2-3,TGTGCCAGTAGTATTCTGGCGGGGGGGCTACAAACAACGCAGTATTTT,CASSILAGGLQTTQYF
TRBV9,NA,NA,TRBJ2-2,TGTGCCAGCAGCGTGGCGGAGACCGGGGAGCTGTTTTTT,CASSVAETGELFF
TRBV5-1,NA,NA,TRBJ1-1,TGCGCCAGCAGCCGGGAGAGGGCGGGGCCGGGAGGCACTGAAGCTTTCTTT,CASSRERAGPGGTEAFF
TRBV6-6,NA,NA,TRBJ2-5,TGTGCCAGCAGTAAGGGGGGGGAGACCCAGTACTTC,CASSKGGETQYF
TRBV2,few,NA,TRBJ1-2,TGTGCCAGCAGTGAAGCGCGCGGCAGGGTTTGGTCCGGTGATGGCTACACCTTC,CASSEARGRVWSGDGYTF
TRBV5-5,NA,NA,TRBJ1-2,TGTGCCAGCAGCTTCCCAGGGTCTAACTATGGCTACACCTTC,CASSFPGSNYGYTF
TRBV19,NA,TRBD1,TRBJ1-4,TGTGCCAGTAGTTTACCGCAGGGGGCAAGTGAAAAACTGTTTTTT,CASSLPQGASEKLFF
TRBV19,NA,TRBD1,TRBJ2-1,TGTGCCAGTAGTCGCTTTGGGACAGGCTCCTACAATGAGCAGTTCTTC,CASSRFGTGSYNEQFF
TRBV4-3,NA,NA,TRBJ1-2,TGCGCCAGCAGCCAAACCCTCCTCTATGGCTACACCTTC,CASSQTLLYGYTF
TRBV5-1,NA,TRBD1,TRBJ2-1,TGCGCCAGCAGCGCCGACAGGGAAGTTACGTCCTACAATGAGCAGTTCTTC,CASSADREVTSYNEQFF